This paragraph reports one TCR beta chain. V trimming: 3 bases; J trimming: 0 bases; junction bases outside the gene matches: 6. Germline-derived CDR1 and CDR2 are SGHVS and FQNEAQ. The length of the CDR3 is 17 residues. The entry originates in a study of shared T cell receptors in the human thymus. Sequencing used immunoSEQ multiplex PCR; TCRdb keeps in-frame clones, though not all of them. The table includes 700,000 or so clones, around 85% detected once. The sample was also linked to a second study, of human thymus T cells. According to that study: The donors were infants in Finland with congenital heart defects, otherwise immunologically healthy. Resections were taken during corrective heart surgery, and the thymus tissue came from these. Repertoires from thymus and blood appeared to show biased V and J gene usage. Related research reported highly overlapping thymic repertoires among unrelated individuals.

Sequenced: thymocytes. This chain links TRBV7-8 with TRBJ1-5, with 9 nucleotides matching TRBD1. The sequence derives from a girl under two years old with a congenital heart defect. This CDR3 reads CASSFRDRVYSNQPQHF. In DNA form, the CDR3 reads TGTGCCAGCAGCTTCCGGGACAGGGTATATAGCAATCAGCCCCAGCATTTT.